This entry is about one T cell receptor beta chain. The target antigen is unknown. TCRdb itself ran the reads through MiXCR, one entry per CDR3 protein. The table shows 830,000 or so distinct CDR3 sequences, with about 30% occurring only once. The CDR3 has 17 amino acids. Germline values: CDR1 SQVTM, CDR2 ANQGSEA. Trimming shortened V by 4 bases and J by 8 bases, and 24 bases separated the two germline ends. The data were taken from a study of T cell repertoires in cytomegalovirus infection. Across the study: It was recently identified HLA-C-restricted and well-studied HLA-B-restricted CMV epitopes that the study used. Public TCR beta signatures marked donors with CMV infection and the matching HLA.

The gene calls are TRBV29-1 and TRBJ2-6; the D gene is possibly TRBD1 (7 bases). The sample here was cultured CD8+ T cells from PBMCs, taken from culture after CMV antigen stimulation. The TCR sequence derives from a human donor in good health (CMV status not recorded). Some clones in this sample may be carry-over from other donors' samples. The CDR3 DNA is TGCAGCGTTGTACCCCTCGACAGGGAGGCAGGGACCAACGTCCTGACTTTC. Translating it yields CSVVPLDREAGTNVLTF.